This TCR beta chain appears in the sequencing data of a study of T cell clones after liver transplantation. Study at large: Three of the eight recipients were HCV-positive; the rest had non-autoimmune, non-viral transplant indications. Subjects received no induction therapy and standard immunosuppression until randomization at 12-24 months post-transplant.

Sequencing was performed with immunoSEQ multiplex PCR; in TCRdb, only in-frame clones are kept and a portion is missing. This sample has around 51,000 clones, with 86% found just once. This CDR3 spans 14 amino acids. With 2 bases removed from V and 1 base from J, the gap between germline ends came to 9 bases. Germline assignment: CDR1 MNHEY and CDR2 SMNVEV (reference sequence). V is TRBV27 and J is TRBJ2-7; no reliable D call. Sample: CD8+ T cells from blood, taken 12 months after liver transplant. This TCR was recovered from a human patient who received a liver transplant. Some T cells may have come from the graft donor. CDR3 protein: CASSLDLESYEQYF. The CDR3 region has the DNA TGTGCCAGCAGTTTAGACCTCGAATCCTACGAGCAGTACTTC.